These T cell receptor beta chains were read from a single sample in a study of T-cell memory formation after mild COVID-19. TCRdb reprocessed the 5' RACE reads with MiXCR, giving one entry per CDR3 protein. Here the sample spans 150,000 to 200,000 distinct CDR3 sequences, around 10% being singletons. Source material: PBMCs or a T cell subset sorted from them (not recorded which). The receptor set was obtained from a man between 18 and 35 years old who had mild COVID-19 (a few samples of this study predate the infection). Cell type and time point are not known. CDR3s include the opening cysteine and the closing phenylalanine or tryptophan. Fields, in order: V gene, clone size, D gene, J gene, CDR3 DNA, CDR3 protein. D genes are given only for firm matches. The size entry is marked missing in some rows and otherwise reads once, few, many or a size class.

TRBV2	few	-	TRBJ2-3	TGTGCCAGCAGTGACGGGGACGCCGGAGATACGCAGTATTTT	CASSDGDAGDTQYF
TRBV7-9	few	TRBD1	TRBJ1-2	TGTGCCAGCAGCTTACAAAAAAGTACAGGGGGCGGTGGCTACACCTTC	CASSLQKSTGGGGYTF
TRBV6-2/TRBV6-3	-	-	TRBJ2-5	TGTGCCAGCAGTTCGGGACAACGGCAGTACTTC	CASSSGQRQYF
TRBV29-1	-	-	TRBJ2-5	TGCAGCGTGGGGCACGTACAAGAGACCCAGTACTTC	CSVGHVQETQYF
TRBV4-3	many	-	TRBJ2-3	TGCGCCAGCAGCCAAGGGCTTGGAGATACGCAGTATTTT	CASSQGLGDTQYF
TRBV5-1	few	TRBD1	TRBJ1-2	TGCGCCAGCAGCTTGGTGGCAGGGGGTCCCCCTGGCTATGGCTACACCTTC	CASSLVAGGPPGYGYTF
TRBV20-1	-	-	TRBJ2-6	TGCAGTGCTACCCGGACGGGAACTGGGGCCAACGTCCTGACTTTC	CSATRTGTGANVLTF
TRBV7-2	few	TRBD1	TRBJ1-1	TGTGCCAGCGGAGGGACAGGGAGAGCTTTCTTT	CASGGTGRAFF
TRBV3-1	few	-	TRBJ1-2	TGTGCCAGCAGCCATATCGACACCTTATACTATGGCTACACCTTC	CASSHIDTLYYGYTF
TRBV18	few	-	TRBJ1-2	TGTGCCAGCTCATCTGCCGCCAGTTACTATGGCTACACCTTC	CASSSAASYYGYTF
TRBV12-3/TRBV12-4	-	-	TRBJ1-5	TGTGCCAGCAGTTTCGACAGGCCTAGCAATCAGCCCCAGCATTTT	CASSFDRPSNQPQHF
TRBV7-2	-	-	TRBJ2-1	TGTGCCAGCAGCTCTGTGGACTCTTTCTACAATGAGCAGTTCTTC	CASSSVDSFYNEQFF
TRBV12-3/TRBV12-4	few	-	TRBJ1-2	TGTGCCAGCAGTTTATCAACAGACTATGGCTACACCTTC	CASSLSTDYGYTF
TRBV5-1	-	-	TRBJ2-1	TGCGCCAGCAGTAAAGAACCGCCTCCCAATGAGCAGTTCTTC	CASSKEPPPNEQFF